A single sample gave rise to the 20 T cell receptor beta chains below, sequenced in a study of blood T cell repertoires in COVID-19. Only in-frame clones appear in the TCRdb table, and some are missing; sequencing was by immunoSEQ multiplex PCR. The data show about 58,000 clones, 89% seen once. Input material: peripheral blood. These receptors were collected from a woman aged 55-69 years with active COVID-19.

This chain joins TRBV7-2 and TRBJ2-7, with 7 bases that match TRBD2. V shed 5 bases and J 3 bases; nucleotides not matched to a gene: 7. Germline CDR1 is SGHTA and CDR2 is FQGNSA. This CDR3 comprises 14 residues. CDR3 in amino acids: CASSPGLEGYEQYF. For the CDR3, the DNA is TGTGCCAGCAGCCCAGGACTAGAGGGCTACGAGCAGTACTTC.

This clone appeared once. This rearrangement joins TRBV19 to TRBJ2-1; D possibly corresponds to TRBD2 (6 bases). The CDR3 runs to 13 residues. V lost 6 bases and J 5 bases, leaving 11 bases between the germline ends. Germline lookup yields CDR1 LNHDA and CDR2 SQIVND (reference sequence). The CDR3 DNA is TGTGCCAGTAGGCGGGACGTCGACAATGAGCAGTTCTTC. It translates to CASRRDVDNEQFF.

The rearrangement links TRBV18 to TRBJ2-7, with 9 positions matching TRBD1. The CDR3 has 12 amino acids. Per the germline V gene, CDR1 is KGHSH and CDR2 is LQKENI. The V and J ends lost 6 bases and 5 bases, in that order; junction bases with no gene match: 2. The CDR3 here is CASSWTGDEQYF. The CDR3 DNA reads as TGTGCCAGCTCCTGGACAGGGGACGAGCAGTACTTC.

The CDR3 is CASSFSGVYQETQYF. The CDR3 coding sequence is TGTGCCAGCAGTTTTAGCGGGGTGTACCAAGAGACCCAGTACTTC. This chain joins TRBV2 and TRBJ2-5, with 8 bases matching TRBD2. Looked up from germline, CDR1 is SNHLY and CDR2 is FYNNEI. V dropped 5 bases and J dropped 0; count of bases not matched to a gene: 5. This CDR3 is built from 15 residues.

CDR3 residues: CSVGGGSRETQYF. Here the CDR3 DNA reads TGCAGCGTTGGCGGGGGCTCACGAGAGACCCAGTACTTC. The chain couples TRBV29-1 to TRBJ2-5, with D maybe TRBD2 (7 bases). The length of the CDR3 is 13 residues. V was trimmed by 4 bases and J by 4 bases, leaving 13 bases between them. CDR1 and CDR2 from the germline V gene are SQVTM and ANQGSEA.

The chain has TRBV2 and TRBJ2-1; 11 nucleotides match TRBD2. The V gene end was trimmed by 7 bases and the J gene end by 4 bases; junction bases not matched to a gene: 3. Germline V gene data show CDR1 as SNHLY and CDR2 as FYNNEI. The CDR3 is 14 amino acids. The CDR3 bases are TGTGCCAGCATGGTAGCGGGGGGGTACAATGAGCAGTTCTTC. Protein: CASMVAGGYNEQFF.

The chain combines TRBV5-4 with TRBJ2-5, with D tentatively TRBD1 (7 bases). V was trimmed by 7 bases and J by 3 bases, leaving 13 bases between them. The CDR3 runs 13 residues. The germline CDR1 and CDR2 sequences are SGHNT and YYREEE (reference sequence). The CDR3 spells CASHGGTEETQYF. In DNA, the CDR3 is TGTGCCAGCCACGGCGGGACAGAAGAGACCCAGTACTTC.

This chain connects TRBV5-1 to TRBJ2-7, with TRBD2 as a possible D gene (7 bases). The CDR3 totals 15 residues. The V end lost 0 bases, the J end lost 6 bases, and 16 bases lay between the germline ends. Germline CDR1 SGHRS, CDR2 YFSETQ. CDR3: CASSLAGGDVGEQYF. The CDR3 coding sequence is TGCGCCAGCAGCTTGGCGGGGGGCGACGTGGGCGAGCAGTACTTC.

The chain is built from TRBV12-3 or TRBV12-4 and TRBJ2-7, with D tentatively TRBD1 (5 bases). Trimming removed 5 bases at V and 6 bases at J, with 8 bases between. The CDR3 has 11 residues. This CDR3 reads CASSAGLEQYF. The DNA for the CDR3 is TGTGCCAGCAGTGCAGGGCTCGAGCAGTACTTC.

The V call is TRBV9, the J call TRBJ1-2; possible D gene TRBD1, 6 bases. The V gene lost 3 bases and the J gene lost 4 bases, with 19 bases spanning the gap. CDR3 length: 16 residues. Germline V gene sequence: CDR1 SGDLS, CDR2 YYNGEE. The CDR3 DNA reads as TGTGCCAGCAGCGGCGCCTTCAAACAGGGAAGCTATGGCTACACCTTC. Protein product: CASSGAFKQGSYGYTF.

This sequence joins TRBV14 and TRBJ1-6; a possible D gene is TRBD1 (5 bases). V was trimmed by 1 base and J by 3 bases, leaving 13 bases between them. The V gene's germline CDR1 is SGHDN and CDR2 FVKESK. The CDR3 runs to 17 residues. In nucleotides, the CDR3 is TGTGCCAGCAGCCAAGGTGGGGGGATTTTCTATAATTCACCCCTCCACTTT. Translation gives CASSQGGGIFYNSPLHF. The full variable domain, completed using reference TRBV14 and TRBJ1-6, is EAGVTQFPSHSVIEKGQTVTLRCDPISGHDNLYWYRRVMGKEIKFLLHFVKESKQDESGMPNNRFLAERTGGTYSTLKVQPAELEDSGVYFCASSQGGGIFYNSPLHFGNGTRLTVT.

This chain's CDR3 is CASSLSLSTSYQETQYF. The CDR3 nucleotides are TGTGCCAGCAGCTTGTCACTATCGACTTCGTACCAAGAGACCCAGTACTTC. The gene calls are TRBV7-6 and TRBJ2-5; the D is unclear. CDR3 length: 17 residues. The germline gives CDR1 SGHVS, CDR2 FNYEAQ. Trimming took off 3 bases at V and 0 bases at J, with 17 bases between the two ends. Combining the CDR3 with reference TRBV7-6 and TRBJ2-5 gives the whole variable domain GAGVSQSPRYKVTKRGQDVALRCDPISGHVSLYWYRQALGQGPEFLTYFNYEAQQDKSGLPNDRFSAERPEGSISTLTIQRTEQRDSAMYRCASSLSLSTSYQETQYFGPGTRLLVL.

This clone was seen just once. The chain has TRBV5-6 and TRBJ2-2; 15 bases fit TRBD2. V gave up 2 bases and J gave up 7 bases; unmatched junction bases: 12. CDR1 is SGHDT, CDR2 YYEEEE, per germline. This CDR3 is built from 19 residues. Here the CDR3 DNA reads TGTGCCAGCAGCTTTCGGACTAGCGGGGGGGCCGGAGCGTTCGGGGAGCTGTTTTTT. Translation: CASSFRTSGGAGAFGELFF.

The chain links TRBV7-3 to TRBJ1-2, with 8 positions matching TRBD1. Per the germline V gene, CDR1 is SGHTA and CDR2 is FQGTGA. The CDR3 has 13 amino acids. The V and J ends lost 4 bases and 8 bases, in that order; junction bases with no gene match: 6. The CDR3 region is CASSSGTGGGYTF. The CDR3 nucleotides are TGTGCCAGCAGCTCGGGGACAGGAGGCGGCTACACCTTC.

The CDR3 bases are TGCGCCAGCAGCTTCCAACAGGGCGTTAATGAAAAACTGTTTTTT. Encoded protein: CASSFQQGVNEKLFF. The chain joins TRBV5-1 to TRBJ1-4; tentatively, D is TRBD1 (6 bases). The germline V gene has CDR1 SGHRS and CDR2 YFSETQ. Between the trimmed V and J ends, which lost 2 bases and 4 bases, there was a span of 12 bases. The CDR3 consists of 15 residues.

This clone has just one count. V and J are TRBV6-5 and TRBJ2-3, with 8 bases identical to TRBD1. Germline V CDR1 and CDR2: MNHEY, SVGAGI. The V segment lost 6 bases and the J segment 4 bases; nucleotides outside the gene matches: 9. This CDR3 comprises 15 residues. The CDR3, as DNA: TGTGCCAGCAGACCGACAGGGGTTGGGGCAGATACGCAGTATTTT. Protein sequence: CASRPTGVGADTQYF.

V and J are TRBV10-3 and TRBJ1-4; 7 bases line up with TRBD1. Germline loops: CDR1 ENHRY, CDR2 SYGVKD. Trimming removed 10 bases from V and 7 bases from J; junction bases left unmatched: 12. The CDR3 has 14 amino acids. CDR3 loop: CATTLGGASEKLFF. CDR3 sequence (DNA): TGTGCCACTACGCTAGGGGGCGCGAGTGAAAAACTGTTTTTT.

The rearrangement joins TRBV5-1 to TRBJ2-2, with 10 bases lining up with TRBD1. V shed 0 bases, J shed 6 bases, and the junction held 2 bases outside the gene matches. Germline values: CDR1 SGHRS, CDR2 YFSETQ. The CDR3 covers 15 residues. The CDR3 spells CASSLGQGAAGELFF. As DNA, the CDR3 is TGCGCCAGCAGCTTGGGACAGGGGGCGGCCGGGGAGCTGTTTTTT.

This clone showed up just a few times. The J gene is TRBJ1-6, the V gene TRBV5-1, with 9 bases matching TRBD1. This CDR3 is 15 amino acids long. The V segment lost 0 bases and the J segment 11 bases; nucleotides outside the gene matches: 6. The germline V gene has CDR1 SGHRS and CDR2 YFSETQ. This CDR3 reads CASSLGTGEGTPLHF. CDR3 bases: TGCGCCAGCAGCTTGGGGACAGGGGAAGGGACACCCCTCCACTTT. The whole variable domain, filled in from reference TRBV5-1 and TRBJ1-6, reads KAGVTQTPRYLIKTRGQQVTLSCSPISGHRSVSWYQQTPGQGLQFLFEYFSETQRNKGNFPGRFSGRQFSNSRSEMNVSTLELGDSALYLCASSLGTGEGTPLHFGNGTRLTVT.

The chain carries TRBV6-5 and TRBJ1-2; D gene ambiguous. Trimming removed 2 bases from V and 2 bases from J, with 12 bases in between. The CDR3 has 15 amino acids. Per the germline V gene, CDR1 is MNHEY and CDR2 is SVGAGI. CDR3 in amino acids: CASSYGTDLNYGYTF. The CDR3 nucleotides are TGTGCCAGCAGTTACGGAACAGATCTAAACTATGGCTACACCTTC.